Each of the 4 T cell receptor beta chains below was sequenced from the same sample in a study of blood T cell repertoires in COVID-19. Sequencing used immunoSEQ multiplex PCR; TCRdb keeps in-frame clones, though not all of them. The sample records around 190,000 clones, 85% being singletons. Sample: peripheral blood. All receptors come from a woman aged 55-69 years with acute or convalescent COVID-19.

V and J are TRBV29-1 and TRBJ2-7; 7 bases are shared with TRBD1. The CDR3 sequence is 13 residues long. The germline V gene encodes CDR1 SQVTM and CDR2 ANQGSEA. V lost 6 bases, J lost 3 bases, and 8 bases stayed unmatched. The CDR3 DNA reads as TGCAGCGTGGGGGACAGCTTGCACTACGAGCAGTACTTC. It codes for CSVGDSLHYEQYF.

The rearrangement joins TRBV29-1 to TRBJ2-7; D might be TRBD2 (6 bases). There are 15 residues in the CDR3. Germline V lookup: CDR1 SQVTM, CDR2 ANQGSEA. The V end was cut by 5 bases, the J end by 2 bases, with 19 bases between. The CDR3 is CSVRVAVPRAYEQYF. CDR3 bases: TGCAGCGTTCGGGTAGCGGTTCCGCGGGCCTACGAGCAGTACTTC.

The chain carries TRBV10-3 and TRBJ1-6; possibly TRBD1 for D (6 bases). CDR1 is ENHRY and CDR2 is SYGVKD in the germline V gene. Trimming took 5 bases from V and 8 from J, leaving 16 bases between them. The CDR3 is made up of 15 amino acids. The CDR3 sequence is CAISPRQGTHSPLHF. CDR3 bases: TGTGCCATCAGTCCCCGTCAGGGGACGCATTCACCCCTCCACTTT.

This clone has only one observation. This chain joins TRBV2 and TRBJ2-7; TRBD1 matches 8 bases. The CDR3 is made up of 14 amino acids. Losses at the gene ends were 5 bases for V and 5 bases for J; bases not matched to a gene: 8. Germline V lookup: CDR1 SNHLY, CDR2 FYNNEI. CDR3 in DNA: TGTGCCAGCAGTCGGACAGGGTCTTTCCACGAGCAGTACGTC. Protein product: CASSRTGSFHEQYV.